This TCR beta chain originates from a study of human T cells and chemical hapten exposure (dated by TCRdb to the early 2020s). Broadly, across the study: Libraries were combined into a pool for sequencing, and differences in TCR yield between samples came mainly from small differences in library volumes within the pool. In alopecia patients, the study followed how the peripheral blood TCR repertoire changed in vivo over primary and secondary sensitization to diphenylcyclopropenone (DPC), a hapten.

This clonotype has only one observation. It has no known antigen specificity. The sample holds no much larger clone one base away, and base qualities are not on file. One read represents weak support. Total RNA was extracted from unfractionated whole blood that had been collected in Tempus Blood RNA tubes. Four or five healthy volunteers acted as controls for TCR sequencing and had blood drawn at day 0, 2 weeks and 6 weeks. During library preparation, unique molecular identifiers were attached to individual cDNA molecules so that TCRs could be counted quantitatively and reproducibly. From each blood RNA sample, both TCR alpha and TCR beta chains were sequenced. On the authors' methods: The median number of TCRs per sample was around 100,000, ranging from roughly 23,224 to 690,600. V, J and CDR3 annotation of the TCR reads was carried out using the Decombinator software suite. For the PS versus PT1 abundance plots, all samples were subsampled to the same number of TCRs (28,000). Expanded TCRs were defined as absent before sensitization and observed at least eight times at the 2-week time point. Using fastp at Q25 and MiXCR, TCRdb reprocessed the public reads and kept productive beta chains. For every CDR3 protein sequence, its rows merge into one entry that carries the most common genes and DNA. These V and J calls rely on TCRdb rather than the paper's analysis. The sample contains 95,000 to 150,000 distinct CDR3 sequences, 8.5% of them found a single time. The ten largest make up around 1.4% of the sample.

Taken from cysteine to phenylalanine, the CDR3 has 17 residues. The retained sequence is limited to the CDR3, 51 bases, with the frame set at the first base. V lost 4 bases and J lost 2 bases; the stretch between them is 15 bases long. As encoded in the germline V gene (reference sequence), CDR1 is LNHDA while CDR2 is SQIVND. Overall study results and their limits: After repeated subsampling, changes were observed in the strength of the expansion versus patch-test correlation and in the threshold at which the correlation became significant. The number of TCRs above 1 in 1000 frequency did not change with DPC sensitization; there was no evidence of global repertoire structure alterations.

Recombination connected TRBV19 to TRBJ1-6; 6 matching bases give a weak D call of TRBD1. The TCR was taken from a human donor in good health. Some clones in this sample may be carry-over from other donors' samples. Donor details come from another sample of the same person, matched by shared clones. Sequencing was done on a sample of whole blood. The nucleotide sequence is TGTGCCAGTAGTAGAGGACAGACCGAAACCTATAATTCACCCCTCCACTTT. This sequence encodes CASSRGQTETYNSPLHF. When the CDR3 is completed using the reference TRBV19 and TRBJ1-6 genes on either side, the full variable domain is DGGITQSPKYLFRKEGQNVTLSCEQNLNHDAMYWYRQDPGQGLRLIYYSQIVNDFQKGDIAEGYSVSREKKESFPLTVTSAQKNPTAFYLCASSRGQTETYNSPLHFGNGTRLTVT.